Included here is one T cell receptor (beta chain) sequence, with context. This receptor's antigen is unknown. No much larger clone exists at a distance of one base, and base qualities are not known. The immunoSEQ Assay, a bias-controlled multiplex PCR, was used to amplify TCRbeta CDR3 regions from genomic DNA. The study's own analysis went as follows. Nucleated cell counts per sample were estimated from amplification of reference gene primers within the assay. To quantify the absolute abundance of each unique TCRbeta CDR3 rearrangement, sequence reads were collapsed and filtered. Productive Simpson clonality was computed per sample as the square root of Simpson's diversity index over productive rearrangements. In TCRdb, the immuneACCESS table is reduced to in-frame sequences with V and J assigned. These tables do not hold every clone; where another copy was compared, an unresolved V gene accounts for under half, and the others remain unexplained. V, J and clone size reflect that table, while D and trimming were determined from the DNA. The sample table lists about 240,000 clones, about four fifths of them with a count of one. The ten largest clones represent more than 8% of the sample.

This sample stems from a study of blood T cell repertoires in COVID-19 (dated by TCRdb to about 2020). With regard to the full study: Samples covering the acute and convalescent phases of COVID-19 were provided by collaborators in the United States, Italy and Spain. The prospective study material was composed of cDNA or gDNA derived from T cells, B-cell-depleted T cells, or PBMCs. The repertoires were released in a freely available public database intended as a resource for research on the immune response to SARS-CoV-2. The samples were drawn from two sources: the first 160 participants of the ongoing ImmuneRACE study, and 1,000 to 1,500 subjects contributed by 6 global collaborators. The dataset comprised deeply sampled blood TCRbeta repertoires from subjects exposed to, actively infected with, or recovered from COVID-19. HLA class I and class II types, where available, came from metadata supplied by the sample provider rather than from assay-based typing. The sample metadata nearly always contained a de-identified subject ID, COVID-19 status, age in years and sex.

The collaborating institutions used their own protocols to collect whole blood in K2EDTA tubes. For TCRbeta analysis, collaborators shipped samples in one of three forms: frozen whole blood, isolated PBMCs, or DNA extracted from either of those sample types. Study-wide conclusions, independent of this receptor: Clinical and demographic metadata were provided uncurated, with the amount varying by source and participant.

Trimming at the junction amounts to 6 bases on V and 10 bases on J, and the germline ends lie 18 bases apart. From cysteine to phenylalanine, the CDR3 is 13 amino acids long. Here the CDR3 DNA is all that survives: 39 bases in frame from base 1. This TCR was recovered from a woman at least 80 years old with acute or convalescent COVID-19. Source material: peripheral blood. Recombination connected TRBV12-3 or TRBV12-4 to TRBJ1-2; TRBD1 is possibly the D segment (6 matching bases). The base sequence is TGTGCCAGCAGGAGTACAGGGAGGGATGTCTACACCTTC. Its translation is CASRSTGRDVYTF.